Listed below are T cell receptor beta chains from one sample, sequenced in a study of blood T cell repertoires in COVID-19. Clones were read by immunoSEQ multiplex PCR, and TCRdb kept only the in-frame ones, dropping some. The data contain a few hundred thousand clones, roughly 90% of them singletons. The material sequenced was PBMCs or T cells enriched from blood (not recorded which). The origin of the receptors is a woman in her forties who had been exposed to COVID-19. The conserved cysteine and the conserved F or W are not part of the CDR3 here. A D gene is named only where the DNA matches it firmly. The size of a clone is reported for some rows only, either as once, few or many, or as a class for expanded clones.

j_call clone_size d_call v_call cdr3_aa
TRBJ2-3 few TRBD2 TRBV5-4 ASSLGLAGADTQY
TRBJ1-1 - - TRBV18 ASSPQRNTEAF
TRBJ1-6 - TRBD1 TRBV3-1/TRBV3-2 ASSQEWGTGRQNSPLH
TRBJ1-3 - - TRBV9 ASSVGSGTGNTIY
TRBJ2-7 - - TRBV23-1 ASSQSGGLHREQY
TRBJ1-1 - TRBD1 TRBV19 ASSIRGTEDTEAF
TRBJ1-5 - - TRBV18 ASSPSTNGNQPQH
TRBJ1-3 - TRBD1 TRBV11-2 ASSSPGKGAGGNTIY
TRBJ1-5 - TRBD1 TRBV28 ASSFGDPTGPSNQPQH
TRBJ1-2 - - TRBV20-1 SAWSIGYT
TRBJ1-2 - - TRBV7-9 ASSLSTPADGYT
TRBJ1-2 - - TRBV2 ASSSTTGNYGYT
TRBJ1-1 - - TRBV9 ASSVGDNLNTEAF
TRBJ2-1 - TRBD2 TRBV7-9 ASIKGLAGHGEQF
TRBJ2-1 - - TRBV7-9 ASSTATAYNEQF
TRBJ1-5 - - TRBV18 ASSPPGPSNQPQH
TRBJ2-1 - TRBD1 TRBV7-9 ASSLGQYNEQF
TRBJ1-3 - - TRBV3-1/TRBV3-2 ASSQALPVISGNTIY
TRBJ2-3 - - TRBV12-5 ASGFISASTDTQY
TRBJ1-1 - - TRBV10-2 ASRDRWTAEAF
TRBJ2-7 once - TRBV5-1 ASSLGLYEQY
TRBJ1-1 few TRBD1 TRBV18 ASSPFPRSTGTGAINTEAF
TRBJ2-1 - TRBD2 TRBV7-2 ASSPALSLAGADYNEQF
TRBJ2-5 - - TRBV14 ASSQVWGVGETQY
TRBJ1-2 - - TRBV7-3 ASSLEGFDGQGYT
TRBJ1-1 - - TRBV11-2 ASSSRRGTEAF
TRBJ1-5 - - TRBV27 ASSPWWGGGNQPQH
TRBJ2-1 - - TRBV6-4 ASSDGTSTSYNEQF
TRBJ1-4 - - TRBV3-1/TRBV3-2 ASSQGPGYRTNEKLF
TRBJ1-3 few - TRBV15 ATRDMLSGNTIY
TRBJ2-3 - - TRBV11-3 ASSFRDLLDTQY
TRBJ2-7 few - TRBV3-1/TRBV3-2 ASSQDYNSGYEQY
TRBJ2-7 once TRBD1 TRBV7-9 ASSLGGTEKSEQY
TRBJ1-4 - - TRBV5-4 ASSLPGPKGEKLF
TRBJ2-2 - - TRBV19 ASRTQGFGTGELF
TRBJ2-7 - TRBD2 TRBV6-2/TRBV6-3 ASSYSTSAKGYEQY
TRBJ1-6 - - TRBV3-1/TRBV3-2 ASSQGGGSPLH
TRBJ1-2 - TRBD1 TRBV2 ASIPDRTSYGYT
TRBJ1-6 - - TRBV30 AWSSGVHNSPLH
TRBJ2-3 - TRBD1 TRBV19 ASSPDRPGTDTQY
TRBJ2-7 once - TRBV3-1/TRBV3-2 ASSQDRVEGREQY
TRBJ1-4 - TRBD1 TRBV9 ASSGDSLGETNEKLF
TRBJ2-3 - TRBD1 TRBV9 ASSRDSLSTDTQY
TRBJ2-7 - - TRBV21-1 ASSKVNDSSYEQY
TRBJ1-5 - - TRBV7-9 ASSFGGPNQPQH
TRBJ1-2 - - TRBV27 ASSFPGGDGYT
TRBJ2-6 once - TRBV9 ASSPALGSGANVLT
TRBJ1-2 - TRBD1 TRBV5-4 ASSTPGTVYGYT
TRBJ1-6 - TRBD1 TRBV19 ASSVLQGARSSPLH
TRBJ2-2 - - TRBV2 ASTLGGNTGELF